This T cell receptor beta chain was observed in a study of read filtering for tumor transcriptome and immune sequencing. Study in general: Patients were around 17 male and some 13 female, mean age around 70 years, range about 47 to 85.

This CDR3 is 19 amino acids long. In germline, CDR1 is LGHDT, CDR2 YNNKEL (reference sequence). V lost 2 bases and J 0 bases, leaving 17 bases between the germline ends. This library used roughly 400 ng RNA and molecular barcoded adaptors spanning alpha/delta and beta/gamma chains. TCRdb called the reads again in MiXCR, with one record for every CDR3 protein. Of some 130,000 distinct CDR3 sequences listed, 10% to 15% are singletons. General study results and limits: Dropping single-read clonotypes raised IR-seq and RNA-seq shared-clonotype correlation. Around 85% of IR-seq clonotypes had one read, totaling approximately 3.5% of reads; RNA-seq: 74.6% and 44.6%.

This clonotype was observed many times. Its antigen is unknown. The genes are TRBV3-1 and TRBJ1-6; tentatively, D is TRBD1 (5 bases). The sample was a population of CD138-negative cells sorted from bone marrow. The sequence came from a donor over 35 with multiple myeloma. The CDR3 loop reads CASSQYQTDPSSYNSPLHF. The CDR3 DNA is TGTGCCAGCAGCCAATACCAGACAGACCCGAGCTCCTATAATTCACCCCTCCACTTT.